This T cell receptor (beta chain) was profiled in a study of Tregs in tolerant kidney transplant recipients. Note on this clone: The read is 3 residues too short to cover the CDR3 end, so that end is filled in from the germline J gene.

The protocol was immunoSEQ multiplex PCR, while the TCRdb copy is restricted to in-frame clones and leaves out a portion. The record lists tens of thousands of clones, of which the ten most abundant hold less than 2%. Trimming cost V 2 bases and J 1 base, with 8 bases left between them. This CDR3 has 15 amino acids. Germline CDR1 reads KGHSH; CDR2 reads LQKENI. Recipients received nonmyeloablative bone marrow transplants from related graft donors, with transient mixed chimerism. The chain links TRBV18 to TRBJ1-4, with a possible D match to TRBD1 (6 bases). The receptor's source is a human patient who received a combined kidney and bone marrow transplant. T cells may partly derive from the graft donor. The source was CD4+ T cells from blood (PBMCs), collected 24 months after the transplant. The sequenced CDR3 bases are TGTGCCAGCTCACCATTACAGGGAACTAATGAAAAA. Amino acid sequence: CASSPLQGTNEK. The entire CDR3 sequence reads CASSPLQGTNEKLFF.